The source of this T cell receptor beta chain is a study of blood T cell repertoires in COVID-19. The wider study: Acute and convalescent COVID-19 samples came from the United States, Italy and Spain. T cells, B-cell-depleted T cells, or PBMCs supplied cDNA or gDNA.

This clone was seen a few times. Per the authors' pipeline: Scientists estimated how many nucleated cells there were by amplifying reference gene primers. Some clones are missing from TCRdb's copy, which holds only in-frame ones; the method was immunoSEQ multiplex PCR. The V and J calls and the clone size are those of that table, but D and trimming were determined from the DNA. The table includes 85,000 to 100,000 clones, about three quarters detected once. The CDR3 totals 14 residues. After removal of 9 bases from V and 6 bases from J, the junction contained 9 bases not matched to a gene. The germline CDR1 and CDR2 sequences are KGHDR and SFDVKD.

The chain combines TRBV24-1 with TRBJ1-2; the match to TRBD1 covers 10 bases. This receptor was identified in a man aged 50-60 years who had recovered from COVID-19. Sequenced material: peripheral blood. The CDR3, as DNA: TGTGCCACCCGAGGGACAGGGGTTGAGGATGGCTACACCTTC. This gives the protein CATRGTGVEDGYTF.